The 6 T cell receptor beta chains in this list originate from one sample, sequenced in a study of CD8 T cells in Susac syndrome. RNA amounts of about 0.45 to 1 ug underwent reverse transcription with random hexamers. TCRdb ran MiXCR on the immunoSEQ multiplex PCR reads and lists one entry per CDR3 protein. Among 100,000 to 150,000 distinct CDR3 sequences listed, more than 80% were seen once. Sequences were obtained from CD8+ T cells from PBMCs. The receptor set was obtained from a human donor with multiple sclerosis.

The chain carries TRBV20-1 and TRBJ2-1, with TRBD2 identical over 9 bases. The CDR3 runs 15 residues. Germline V gives CDR1 DFQATT, CDR2 SNEGSKA (reference sequence). V shed 2 bases and J 0 bases; nucleotides not matched to a gene: 2. CDR3 amino acids: CSARLSGSSYNEQFF. CDR3 DNA sequence: TGCAGTGCTAGACTTAGCGGGAGCTCCTACAATGAGCAGTTCTTC.

The genes are TRBV4-1 and TRBJ2-4; TRBD1 matches at 9 bases. Germline CDR1 reads MGHRA; CDR2 reads YSYEKL. Losses at the gene ends were 4 bases for V and 10 bases for J; bases not matched to a gene: 11. There are 15 residues in the CDR3. The CDR3 spells CASSLRSLGQGIQYF. Written as DNA, the CDR3 is TGCGCCAGCAGCCTTCGTAGTCTGGGACAGGGTATTCAGTACTTC.

V and J are TRBV7-8 and TRBJ2-7, with D perhaps TRBD2 (5 bases). V gave up 3 bases and J gave up 4 bases, with 16 bases separating them. The V gene's germline CDR1 is SGHVS and CDR2 FQNEAQ. The CDR3 contains 15 residues. As DNA, the CDR3 is TGTGCCAGCAGCTTCCGACCTGGGAGCGCATACGAGCAGTACGTC. Encoded protein: CASSFRPGSAYEQYV.

V is TRBV5-1 and J is TRBJ1-1; the D gene is possibly TRBD1 (5 bases). The CDR3 has 15 amino acids. The V gene's germline CDR1 is SGHRS and CDR2 YFSETQ. Trimming took 4 bases from V and 1 from J, leaving 14 bases between them. The CDR3 loop reads CASSLGGEGNTEAFF. CDR3 coding DNA: TGCGCCAGCAGCCTGGGGGGTGAGGGGAACACTGAAGCTTTCTTT.

The chain combines TRBV20-1 with TRBJ2-7, with D possibly matching TRBD2 (6 bases). V gave up 1 base and J gave up 0 bases, with 13 bases separating them. The CDR3 spans 15 residues. CDR1 is DFQATT and CDR2 is SNEGSKA in the germline V gene (reference sequence). The chain's CDR3 is CSARVGGASSYEQYF. The CDR3, as DNA: TGCAGTGCTAGAGTTGGCGGGGCCAGCTCCTACGAGCAGTACTTC.

The chain links TRBV15 to TRBJ2-3; 12 bases agree with TRBD2. The CDR3 is 17 amino acids. Germline trimming cut 0 bases from V and 3 bases from J; bases unmatched to any gene: 4. CDR1 and CDR2 from the germline V gene are LNHNV and YYDKDF (reference sequence). The CDR3 region has the DNA TGTGCCACCAGCAGAGAGCTAGCGGGAGGGCCTACAGATACGCAGTATTTT. Protein sequence: CATSRELAGGPTDTQYF.